The text below deals with one TCR beta chain. This entry is derived from a study of blood T cells in healthy people across ages. Next came a second PCR, run for about 6 to 12 cycles, which used a sample-barcoded 5' primer along with a J-beta primer mix. TCRdb redid the calling of the 5' RACE reads with MiXCR, one entry per CDR3 protein. The repertoire consists of around 1,100,000 distinct CDR3 sequences, with roughly two fifths occurring once and the leading ten covering under 15%. V lost 5 bases and J lost 6, with 11 bases in between. Germline loops: CDR1 MDHEN, CDR2 SYDVKM. The CDR3 runs 13 residues.

The specimen sequenced was blood. The chain uses TRBV28 and TRBJ2-1; D possibly corresponds to TRBD1 (6 bases). The sequence came from a man aged 18 to 29 in good health. The CDR3 DNA sequence: TGTGCCAGCAGTCGGGGACAAGCCAATGAGCAGTTCTTC. Residues: CASSRGQANEQFF.